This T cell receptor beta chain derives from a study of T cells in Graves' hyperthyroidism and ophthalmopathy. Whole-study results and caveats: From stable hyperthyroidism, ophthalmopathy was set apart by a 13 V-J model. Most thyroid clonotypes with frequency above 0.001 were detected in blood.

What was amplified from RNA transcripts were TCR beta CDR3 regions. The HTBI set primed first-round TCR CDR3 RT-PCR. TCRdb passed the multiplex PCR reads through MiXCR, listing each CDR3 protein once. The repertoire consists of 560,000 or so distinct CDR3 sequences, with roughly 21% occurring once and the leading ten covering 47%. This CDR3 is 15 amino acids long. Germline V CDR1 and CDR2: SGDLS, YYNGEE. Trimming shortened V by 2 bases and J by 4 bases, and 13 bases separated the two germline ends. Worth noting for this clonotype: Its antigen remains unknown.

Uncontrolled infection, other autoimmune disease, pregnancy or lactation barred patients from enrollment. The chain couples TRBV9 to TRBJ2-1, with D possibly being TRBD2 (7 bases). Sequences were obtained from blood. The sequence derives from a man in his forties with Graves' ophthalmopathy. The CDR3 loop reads CASSVGRGNYNEQFF. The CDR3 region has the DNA TGTGCCAGCAGCGTTGGGAGGGGGAATTACAATGAGCAGTTCTTC.